A selection of T cell receptor beta chains follows, all from one sample in a study of blood T cell repertoires in COVID-19. Some clones are missing from TCRdb's copy, which holds only in-frame ones; the method was immunoSEQ multiplex PCR. The repertoire consists of 200,000 to 250,000 clones, with 70% to 90% occurring once and the leading ten covering over 7.5%. Sequencing input: PBMCs or T cells enriched from blood (not recorded which). The source of these receptors is a woman aged 45-60 years with acute COVID-19. The CDR3 runs from the conserved cysteine through the conserved F or W. Fields, in order: CDR3 DNA, CDR3 protein, clone size, CDR3 length, V gene, D gene, J gene. A D gene is named only where the DNA matches it firmly. Size is stated for part of the rows, as once, few or many counts, or as a class when the clone is expanded.

CDR3nt: TGTGCCAGCAGCTTAGCGCTAACAGGGCGGCCCAATGAGCAGTTCTTC
CDR3aa: CASSLALTGRPNEQFF
abundance: .
len: 16
v_gene: TRBV7-2
d_gene: .
j_gene: TRBJ2-1

CDR3nt: TGCGCCAGCAGCCTGACAGTGAACGGAAACACCATATATTTT
CDR3aa: CASSLTVNGNTIYF
abundance: .
len: 14
v_gene: TRBV5-1
d_gene: .
j_gene: TRBJ1-3

CDR3nt: TGCAGCGTTGAGTACGGGGTGGACAATGAGCAGTTCTTC
CDR3aa: CSVEYGVDNEQFF
abundance: .
len: 13
v_gene: TRBV29-1
d_gene: .
j_gene: TRBJ2-1

CDR3nt: TGTGCCAGCAGTTCCGACAGGAAAGCTTTCTTT
CDR3aa: CASSSDRKAFF
abundance: .
len: 11
v_gene: TRBV3-1/TRBV3-2
d_gene: .
j_gene: TRBJ1-1

CDR3nt: TGTGCCAGCAGGCGACAGGGAGTTGCTGGAAACACCATATATTTT
CDR3aa: CASRRQGVAGNTIYF
abundance: .
len: 15
v_gene: TRBV6-5
d_gene: TRBD1
j_gene: TRBJ1-3

CDR3nt: TGCGCCAGCAGCCAAGACAGGGCGAGCAATCAGCCCCAGCATTTT
CDR3aa: CASSQDRASNQPQHF
abundance: .
len: 15
v_gene: TRBV4-1
d_gene: .
j_gene: TRBJ1-5

CDR3nt: TGTGCCAGCAGCTTATTGACTAGCGGGGGGTCTGAGCAGTTCTTC
CDR3aa: CASSLLTSGGSEQFF
abundance: few
len: 15
v_gene: TRBV7-2
d_gene: TRBD2
j_gene: TRBJ2-1

CDR3nt: TGTGCCAGTAGTGTCCCCGGGACAGGGTACTATGGCTACACCTTC
CDR3aa: CASSVPGTGYYGYTF
abundance: .
len: 15
v_gene: TRBV19
d_gene: TRBD1
j_gene: TRBJ1-2

CDR3nt: TGTGCCAGTAGCCCGGGACAGCTCACAGATACGCAGTATTTT
CDR3aa: CASSPGQLTDTQYF
abundance: few
len: 14
v_gene: TRBV19
d_gene: TRBD1
j_gene: TRBJ2-3

CDR3nt: TGTGCCAGTAGTATAGCAGGGTCCGGGCAAAGCTACGAGCAGTACTTC
CDR3aa: CASSIAGSGQSYEQYF
abundance: .
len: 16
v_gene: TRBV19
d_gene: .
j_gene: TRBJ2-7

CDR3nt: TGTGCCAGCAGCGGACGGACAATTGGAAACACCATATATTTT
CDR3aa: CASSGRTIGNTIYF
abundance: .
len: 14
v_gene: TRBV7-2
d_gene: .
j_gene: TRBJ1-3

CDR3nt: TGTGCCAGCAGCTTGGACGGACAGCCCAATCAGCCCCAGCATTTT
CDR3aa: CASSLDGQPNQPQHF
abundance: .
len: 15
v_gene: TRBV5-4
d_gene: .
j_gene: TRBJ1-5

CDR3nt: TGCGCCAGCAGCCCGACTCGAATGCGGGGCACTGAAGCTTTCTTT
CDR3aa: CASSPTRMRGTEAFF
abundance: .
len: 15
v_gene: TRBV10-1
d_gene: .
j_gene: TRBJ1-1

CDR3nt: TGTGCCAGCAGTCTATTCACAGATACGCAGTATTTT
CDR3aa: CASSLFTDTQYF
abundance: .
len: 12
v_gene: TRBV12-3/TRBV12-4
d_gene: .
j_gene: TRBJ2-3

CDR3nt: TGTGCCAGCTCCCCACTTACTAGGAGCGAAGAGAGAACAGATACGCAGTATTTT
CDR3aa: CASSPLTRSEERTDTQYF
abundance: .
len: 18
v_gene: TRBV13
d_gene: .
j_gene: TRBJ2-3

CDR3nt: TGTGCCAGCAGTTACCCCGAGTTACAGGGGGGCAAGCAGTACTTC
CDR3aa: CASSYPELQGGKQYF
abundance: .
len: 15
v_gene: TRBV6-2/TRBV6-3
d_gene: TRBD1
j_gene: TRBJ2-7

CDR3nt: TGTGCCAGTAGTAAGGGGACGGGACAGGCCAATCAGCCCCAGCATTTT
CDR3aa: CASSKGTGQANQPQHF
abundance: .
len: 16
v_gene: TRBV19
d_gene: TRBD1
j_gene: TRBJ1-5

CDR3nt: TGTGCCAGCAGTTCTAGGACTTTGGGTGAAGCTTTCTTT
CDR3aa: CASSSRTLGEAFF
abundance: .
len: 13
v_gene: TRBV12-3/TRBV12-4
d_gene: .
j_gene: TRBJ1-1

CDR3nt: TGTGCCAGCAGCTCACAGGGTCCCCCCTATGGCTACACCTTC
CDR3aa: CASSSQGPPYGYTF
abundance: .
len: 14
v_gene: TRBV7-2
d_gene: .
j_gene: TRBJ1-2

CDR3nt: TGTGCCATCAGTGCCGTGACAGGGAAAGAGACCCAGTACTTC
CDR3aa: CAISAVTGKETQYF
abundance: .
len: 14
v_gene: TRBV10-3
d_gene: TRBD1
j_gene: TRBJ2-5

CDR3nt: TGTGCCAGCAGTTATCCGGCTAGCGGGGGGGTTGGTATTATTAATTCGAATGAGCAGTTCTTC
CDR3aa: CASSYPASGGVGIINSNEQFF
abundance: .
len: 21
v_gene: TRBV6-2/TRBV6-3
d_gene: TRBD2
j_gene: TRBJ2-1

CDR3nt: TGTGCCAGCAGCCTGCCGGGACAGGGTTCCTACGAGCAGTACTTC
CDR3aa: CASSLPGQGSYEQYF
abundance: .
len: 15
v_gene: TRBV3-1/TRBV3-2
d_gene: TRBD1
j_gene: TRBJ2-7

CDR3nt: TGTGCCAGTAGTATAACAAACACCGGGGAGCTGTTTTTT
CDR3aa: CASSITNTGELFF
abundance: .
len: 13
v_gene: TRBV19
d_gene: .
j_gene: TRBJ2-2

CDR3nt: TGTGCCAGCAGCTTAGGACCGGACTTCGGGGCGCAGTATTTT
CDR3aa: CASSLGPDFGAQYF
abundance: .
len: 14
v_gene: TRBV7-2
d_gene: .
j_gene: TRBJ2-3

CDR3nt: TGTGCCAGCAGTCCTCGGACTACCTCTTGGGCCCAGTACTTC
CDR3aa: CASSPRTTSWAQYF
abundance: .
len: 14
v_gene: TRBV27
d_gene: .
j_gene: TRBJ2-5

CDR3nt: TGCGCCAGCTTCCTAGCGGGCACAGATACGCAGTATTTT
CDR3aa: CASFLAGTDTQYF
abundance: .
len: 13
v_gene: TRBV10-2
d_gene: TRBD2
j_gene: TRBJ2-3

CDR3nt: TGTGCCAGCAGCCAAGGCGTATTCGGGAACTCCTACGAGCAGTACTTC
CDR3aa: CASSQGVFGNSYEQYF
abundance: .
len: 16
v_gene: TRBV3-1/TRBV3-2
d_gene: .
j_gene: TRBJ2-7